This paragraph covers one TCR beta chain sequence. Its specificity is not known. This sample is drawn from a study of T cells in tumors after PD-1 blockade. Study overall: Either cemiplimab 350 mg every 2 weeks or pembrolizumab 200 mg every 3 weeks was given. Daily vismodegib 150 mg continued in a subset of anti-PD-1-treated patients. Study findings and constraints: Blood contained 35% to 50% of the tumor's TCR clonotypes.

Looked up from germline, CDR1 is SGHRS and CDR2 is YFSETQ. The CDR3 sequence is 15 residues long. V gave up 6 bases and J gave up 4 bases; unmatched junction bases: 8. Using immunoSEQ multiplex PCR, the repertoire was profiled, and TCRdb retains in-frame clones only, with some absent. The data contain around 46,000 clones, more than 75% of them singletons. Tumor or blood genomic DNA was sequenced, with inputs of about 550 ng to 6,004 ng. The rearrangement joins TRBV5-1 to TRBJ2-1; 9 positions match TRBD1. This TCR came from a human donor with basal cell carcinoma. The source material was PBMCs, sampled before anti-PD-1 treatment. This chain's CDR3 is CASKPWDREYNEQFF. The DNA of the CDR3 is TGCGCCAGCAAACCTTGGGACAGGGAGTACAATGAGCAGTTCTTC.